This T cell receptor beta chain comes out of a study of blood T cell repertoires in COVID-19. Germline V gene sequence: CDR1 LNHDA, CDR2 SQIVND (reference sequence). The junction had 12 bases not matched to a gene; V was cut back by 7 bases and J by 10 bases. The CDR3 loop spans 15 amino acids. The table came from immunoSEQ multiplex PCR; TCRdb's copy has only in-frame clones and leaves some out. Seen here are 88,000 or so clones, 85% observed once, and the top ten hold 3.5% to 4%. This TCR derives from a man between 60 and 75 years old with acute or convalescent COVID-19. The chain uses TRBV19 and TRBJ1-6; 8 bases fit TRBD1. Sequencing used peripheral blood. The CDR3 nucleotides read TGTGCCAGTACCTCCAATGGACAGGGAGCATCACCCCTCCACTTT. Translating gives CASTSNGQGASPLHF.